The rows below give T cell receptor beta chains drawn from one sample of a study of regulatory T cells in long-lasting Graves disease. Using its own MiXCR run on the multiplex PCR reads, TCRdb lists one record per CDR3 protein. The sample lists hundreds of thousands of distinct CDR3 sequences, about 16% occurring once. This sample was also put to use in a study of T cells in Graves' hyperthyroidism and ophthalmopathy.

Sequences were derived from peripheral blood mononuclear cells (PBMCs), sampled at new diagnosis, from a patient treated with antithyroid drugs. These receptors came from a woman aged 35-65 years with Graves disease. Each CDR3 is given with its conserved first and last residue. Each record gives: V gene, J gene, D gene, clone size, CDR3 protein. A D gene is named only where the DNA matches it firmly. Clone size is shown for a subset of rows, as once, few, many or a class of expanded clone.

TRBV7-8	TRBJ1-4	-	-	CASSPQGTKIEKLFF
TRBV20-1	TRBJ2-3	TRBD2	many	CSARSGTGGWTDTQYF
TRBV4-2	TRBJ1-1	TRBD1	few	CASSQKTGANTEAFF
TRBV24-1	TRBJ2-1	-	-	CATSGQSPSYNEQSF
TRBV6-1	TRBJ1-1	TRBD1	many	CASRRTGLNTEAFF
TRBV20-1	TRBJ2-7	-	-	CSATRETYEQYF
TRBV12-3/TRBV12-4	TRBJ2-1	TRBD1	many	CASSVVRGNGEQFF
TRBV12-3/TRBV12-4	TRBJ1-1	-	many	CASSYDGTEAFF
TRBV3-1	TRBJ1-2	-	few	CASSQGGVVYGYTF
TRBV2	TRBJ1-3	-	many	CASSLGVGNTIYF
TRBV19	TRBJ1-4	-	few	CASSMGRDNEKLFF
TRBV27	TRBJ2-2	-	-	CASSPYRGTGELFF
TRBV2	TRBJ1-1	TRBD1	many	CASSNRGGNTEAFF